This is a list of T cell receptor beta chains from one sample in a study of T cell repertoires in cytomegalovirus infection. In TCRdb, the reads were re-called with MiXCR into one record per CDR3 protein. Here the sample spans about 330,000 distinct CDR3 sequences, over 7.5% being singletons. The sequenced sample was PBMCs. These receptors were taken from a human donor in good health (CMV status not recorded). Some clones in this sample may be carry-over from other donors' samples. The CDR3 runs from the conserved cysteine through the conserved F or W. The D gene is left open where the match is weak. Only part of the rows carry a size: once, few, many, or a class if the clone is expanded.

v_call	clone_size	d_call	j_call	cdr3_aa	cdr3_nt
TRBV6-1	-	-	TRBJ1-1	CASARGGDVSSLRAAFF	TGTGCCAGCGCGAGAGGGGGTGATGTTTCGTCCCTTAGGGCAGCTTTCTTT
TRBV30	few	TRBD1	TRBJ2-1	CAWSFPGTGAYNEQFF	TGTGCCTGGAGTTTTCCCGGGACAGGGGCCTACAATGAGCAGTTCTTC
TRBV7-2	many	TRBD1	TRBJ1-1	CASTRQGRTEAFF	TGTGCCAGCACGCGACAGGGTCGGACTGAAGCTTTCTTT
TRBV6-6	-	-	TRBJ2-5	CASSERGLETQYF	TGTGCCAGCAGCGAAAGGGGCCTTGAGACCCAGTACTTC
TRBV6-2/TRBV6-3	-	-	TRBJ1-5	CASTRLGSNQPQHF	TGTGCCAGCACGCGTTTGGGTAGCAATCAGCCCCAGCATTTT
TRBV28	few	-	TRBJ2-7	CASRTNPGLSSYEQYF	TGTGCCAGCAGGACAAATCCGGGACTGTCCTCCTACGAGCAGTACTTC
TRBV7-2	many	-	TRBJ1-2	CASSLIGGVYGYTF	TGTGCCAGCAGCTTAATAGGCGGAGTTTATGGCTACACCTTC
TRBV12-3/TRBV12-4	many	-	TRBJ1-1	CASSSRGTEAFF	TGTGCCAGCAGCTCTAGGGGGACTGAAGCTTTCTTT
TRBV7-9	many	-	TRBJ1-2	CASSLGGTGNLYGYTF	TGTGCCAGCAGCTTAGGGGGAACAGGAAATCTCTATGGCTACACCTTC
TRBV4-2	few	-	TRBJ2-1	CASSQVAGNYNEQFF	TGTGCCAGCAGCCAAGTGGCAGGGAACTACAATGAGCAGTTCTTC
TRBV12-3/TRBV12-4	many	TRBD1	TRBJ1-1	CASSLNPWGQGATEAFF	TGTGCCAGCAGTTTAAACCCCTGGGGACAGGGGGCAACTGAAGCTTTCTTT
TRBV7-2	-	-	TRBJ2-3	CASSLKVGTDTQYF	TGTGCCAGCAGCTTGAAAGTAGGGACAGATACGCAGTATTTT
TRBV7-2	many	-	TRBJ1-1	CASSFGRDTEAFF	TGTGCCAGCAGCTTCGGGCGGGACACTGAAGCTTTCTTT
TRBV7-2	many	-	TRBJ1-6	CASSLWGGPDSPLHF	TGTGCCAGCAGCTTATGGGGCGGCCCCGATTCACCCCTCCACTTT
TRBV7-2	many	TRBD1	TRBJ1-4	CASSLRQGNEKLFF	TGTGCCAGCAGCTTGCGACAGGGGAATGAAAAACTGTTTTTT
TRBV7-2	-	TRBD2	TRBJ2-2	CASSFVAGRRGAGELFF	TGTGCCAGCAGCTTCGTAGCGGGACGGAGGGGAGCCGGGGAGCTGTTTTTT
TRBV11-2	few	-	TRBJ2-2	CASSSQTRTTGELFF	TGTGCCAGCAGCTCTCAGACGAGGACCACCGGGGAGCTGTTTTTT
TRBV20-1	many	-	TRBJ1-2	CSARGRGSYYGYTF	TGCAGTGCTAGGGGACGGGGGTCCTACTATGGCTACACCTTC
TRBV7-2	many	-	TRBJ2-5	CASSAARGIAGETQYF	TGTGCCAGCAGCGCCGCCAGGGGGATAGCGGGCGAGACCCAGTACTTC
TRBV20-1	-	-	TRBJ2-3	CSARMEAGTDTQYF	TGCAGTGCTAGAATGGAGGCGGGCACAGATACGCAGTATTTT
TRBV12-3/TRBV12-4	many	TRBD1	TRBJ1-2	CASSFAGGVGDYGYTF	TGTGCCAGCAGTTTCGCAGGGGGTGTGGGAGACTATGGCTACACCTTC
TRBV5-4	many	TRBD1	TRBJ1-6	CASSLEQGANNSPLHF	TGTGCCAGCAGCTTGGAACAGGGGGCAAATAATTCACCCCTCCACTTT